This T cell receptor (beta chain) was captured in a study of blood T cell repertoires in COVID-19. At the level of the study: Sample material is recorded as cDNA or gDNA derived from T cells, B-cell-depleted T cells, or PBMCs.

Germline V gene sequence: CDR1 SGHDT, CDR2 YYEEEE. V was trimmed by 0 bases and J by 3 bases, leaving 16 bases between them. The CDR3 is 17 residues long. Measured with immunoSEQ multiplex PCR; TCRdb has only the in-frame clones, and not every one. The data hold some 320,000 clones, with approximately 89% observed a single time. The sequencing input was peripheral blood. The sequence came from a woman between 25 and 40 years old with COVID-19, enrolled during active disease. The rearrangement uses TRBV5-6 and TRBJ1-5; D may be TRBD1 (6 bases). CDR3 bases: TGTGCCAGCAGCTTGGCGGGGGGCAAGTTTATCAATCAGCCCCAGCATTTT. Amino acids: CASSLAGGKFINQPQHF.